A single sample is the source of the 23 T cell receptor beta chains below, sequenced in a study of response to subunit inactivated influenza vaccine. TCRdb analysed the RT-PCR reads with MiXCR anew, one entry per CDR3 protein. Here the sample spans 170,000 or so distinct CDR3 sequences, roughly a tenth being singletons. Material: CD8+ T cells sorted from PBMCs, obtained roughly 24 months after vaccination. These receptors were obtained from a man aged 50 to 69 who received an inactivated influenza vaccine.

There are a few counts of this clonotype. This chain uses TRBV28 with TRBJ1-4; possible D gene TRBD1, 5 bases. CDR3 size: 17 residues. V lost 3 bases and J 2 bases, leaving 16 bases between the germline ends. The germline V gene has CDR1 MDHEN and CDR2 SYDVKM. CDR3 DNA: TGTGCCAGCAGTTTTAACAGGTTCATGGGGACTAATGAAAAACTGTTTTTT. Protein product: CASSFNRFMGTNEKLFF.

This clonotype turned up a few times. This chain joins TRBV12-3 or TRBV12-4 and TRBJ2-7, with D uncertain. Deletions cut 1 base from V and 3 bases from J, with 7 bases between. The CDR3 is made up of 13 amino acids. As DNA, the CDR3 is TGTGCCAGCAGTTTAGGGACGTTCTACGAGCAGTACTTC. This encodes CASSLGTFYEQYF.

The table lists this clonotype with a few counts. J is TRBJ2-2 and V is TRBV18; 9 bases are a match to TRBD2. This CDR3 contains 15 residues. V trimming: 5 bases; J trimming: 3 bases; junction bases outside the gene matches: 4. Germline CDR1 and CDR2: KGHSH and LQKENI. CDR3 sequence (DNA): TGTGCCAGCTCAGCTAGCGGGATGCACACCGGGGAGCTGTTTTTT. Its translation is CASSASGMHTGELFF. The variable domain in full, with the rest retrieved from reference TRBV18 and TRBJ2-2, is NAGVMQNPRHLVRRRGQEARLRCSPMKGHSHVYWYRQLPEEGLKFMVYLQKENIIDESGMPKERFSAEFPKEGPSILRIQQVVRGDSAAYFCASSASGMHTGELFFGEGSRLTVL.

The CDR3 region has the DNA TGTGCCAGCAGCTTATCATGGGGGCGCGATACTGAAGCTTTCTTT. The encoded protein is CASSLSWGRDTEAFF. This rearrangement joins TRBV7-9 to TRBJ1-1; perhaps TRBD1 as D (6 bases). The germline V gene has CDR1 SEHNR and CDR2 FQNEAQ (reference sequence). This CDR3 is built from 15 residues. Trimming stripped 2 bases from V and 5 bases from J, with 15 bases between.

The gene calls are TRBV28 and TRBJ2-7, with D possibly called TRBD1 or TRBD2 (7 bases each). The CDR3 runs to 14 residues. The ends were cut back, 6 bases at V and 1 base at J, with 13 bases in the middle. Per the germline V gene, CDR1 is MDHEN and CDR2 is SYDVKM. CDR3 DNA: TGTGCCAGCAGCCACAGGGGACTATCCTACGAGCAGTACTTC. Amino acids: CASSHRGLSYEQYF.

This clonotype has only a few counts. CDR3 in DNA: TGCAGTGCTAGCCCAGCGGAAAGCACAGATACGCAGTATTTT. Protein: CSASPAESTDTQYF. The rearrangement links TRBV20-1 to TRBJ2-3; maybe TRBD2 (5 bases). The CDR3 spans 14 residues. Per the germline V gene, CDR1 is DFQATT and CDR2 is SNEGSKA (reference sequence). Trimming pared 3 bases from V and 0 bases from J, leaving 10 bases between.

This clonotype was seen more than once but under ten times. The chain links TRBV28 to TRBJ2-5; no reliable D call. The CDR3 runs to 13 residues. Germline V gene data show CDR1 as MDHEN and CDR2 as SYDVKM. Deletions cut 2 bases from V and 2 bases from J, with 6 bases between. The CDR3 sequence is CASSLPLQETQYF. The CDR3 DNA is TGTGCCAGCAGTTTACCGTTACAAGAGACCCAGTACTTC. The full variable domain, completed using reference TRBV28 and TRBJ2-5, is DVKVTQSSRYLVKRTGEKVFLECVQDMDHENMFWYRQDPGLGLRLIYFSYDVKMKEKGDIPEGYSVSREKKERFSLILESASTNQTSMYLCASSLPLQETQYFGPGTRLLVL.

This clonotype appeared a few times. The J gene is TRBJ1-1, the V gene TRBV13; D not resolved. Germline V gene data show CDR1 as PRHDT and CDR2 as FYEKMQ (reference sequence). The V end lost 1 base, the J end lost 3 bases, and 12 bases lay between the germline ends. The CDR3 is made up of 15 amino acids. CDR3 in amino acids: CASSLEAAGDTEAFF. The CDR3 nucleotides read TGTGCCAGCAGCTTAGAGGCAGCCGGGGACACTGAAGCTTTCTTT.

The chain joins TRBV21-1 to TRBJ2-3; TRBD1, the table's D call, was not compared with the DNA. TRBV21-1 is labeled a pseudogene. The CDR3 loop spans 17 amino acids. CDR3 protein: CASSKHITGDSTDTQYF. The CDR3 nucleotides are TGTGCCAGCAGCAAACACATTACAGGGGACAGCACAGATACGCAGTATTTT.

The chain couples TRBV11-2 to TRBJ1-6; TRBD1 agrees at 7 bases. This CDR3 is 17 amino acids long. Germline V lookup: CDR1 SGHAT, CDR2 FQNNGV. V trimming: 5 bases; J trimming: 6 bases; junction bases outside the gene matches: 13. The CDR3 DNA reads TGTGCCAGCAGCGATAGACAGGGCCTCGTCATTAATTCACCCCTCCACTTT. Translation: CASSDRQGLVINSPLHF.

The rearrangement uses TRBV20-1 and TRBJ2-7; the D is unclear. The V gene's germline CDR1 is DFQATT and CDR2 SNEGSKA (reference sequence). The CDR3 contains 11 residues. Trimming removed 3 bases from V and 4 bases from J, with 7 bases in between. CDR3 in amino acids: CSASEEYEQYF. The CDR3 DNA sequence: TGCAGTGCTAGCGAGGAGTACGAGCAGTACTTC.

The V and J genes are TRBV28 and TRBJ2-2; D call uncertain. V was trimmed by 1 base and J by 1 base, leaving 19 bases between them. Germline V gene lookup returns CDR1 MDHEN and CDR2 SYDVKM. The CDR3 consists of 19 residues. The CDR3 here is CASSLFLLGTRENTGELFF. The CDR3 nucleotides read TGTGCCAGCAGTTTATTCCTACTGGGCACGCGAGAGAACACCGGGGAGCTGTTTTTT.

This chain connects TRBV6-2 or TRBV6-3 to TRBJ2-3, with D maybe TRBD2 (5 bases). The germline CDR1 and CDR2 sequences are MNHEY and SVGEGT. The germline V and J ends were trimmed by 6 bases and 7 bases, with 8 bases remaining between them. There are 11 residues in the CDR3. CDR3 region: CASREANTQYF. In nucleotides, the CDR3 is TGTGCCAGCAGGGAGGCAAATACGCAGTATTTT.

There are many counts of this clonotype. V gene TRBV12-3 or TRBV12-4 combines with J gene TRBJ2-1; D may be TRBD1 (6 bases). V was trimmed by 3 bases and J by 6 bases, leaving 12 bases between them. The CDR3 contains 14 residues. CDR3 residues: CASSLSGTSNEQFF. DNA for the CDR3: TGTGCCAGCAGTTTGTCCGGGACAAGCAATGAGCAGTTCTTC.

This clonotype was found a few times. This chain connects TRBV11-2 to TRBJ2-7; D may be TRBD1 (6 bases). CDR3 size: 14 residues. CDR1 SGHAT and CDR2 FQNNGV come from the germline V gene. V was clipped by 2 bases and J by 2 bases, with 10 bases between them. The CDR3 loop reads CASSLSAGAYEQYF. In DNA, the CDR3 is TGTGCCAGCAGCTTAAGCGCAGGGGCCTACGAGCAGTACTTC.

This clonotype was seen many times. This CDR3 is CASSPLGGGDTEKLFF. For the CDR3, the DNA is TGTGCCAGCAGTCCATTGGGGGGAGGGGACACCGAAAAACTGTTTTTT. The chain is built from TRBV28 and TRBJ1-4, with a tentative D call TRBD1 (6 bases). Trimming shortened V by 5 bases and J by 8 bases, and 21 bases separated the two germline ends. The germline gives CDR1 MDHEN, CDR2 SYDVKM. The CDR3 runs to 16 residues. Together with reference TRBV28 and TRBJ1-4, the CDR3 gives the full variable domain: DVKVTQSSRYLVKRTGEKVFLECVQDMDHENMFWYRQDPGLGLRLIYFSYDVKMKEKGDIPEGYSVSREKKERFSLILESASTNQTSMYLCASSPLGGGDTEKLFFGSGTQLSVL.

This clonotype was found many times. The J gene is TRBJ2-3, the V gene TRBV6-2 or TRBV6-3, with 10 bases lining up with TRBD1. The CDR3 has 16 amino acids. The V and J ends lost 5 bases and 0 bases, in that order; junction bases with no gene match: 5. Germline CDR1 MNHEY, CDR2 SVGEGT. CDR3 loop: CASSQDRGLSTDTQYF. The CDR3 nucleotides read TGTGCCAGCAGTCAAGACAGGGGGCTAAGCACAGATACGCAGTATTTT.

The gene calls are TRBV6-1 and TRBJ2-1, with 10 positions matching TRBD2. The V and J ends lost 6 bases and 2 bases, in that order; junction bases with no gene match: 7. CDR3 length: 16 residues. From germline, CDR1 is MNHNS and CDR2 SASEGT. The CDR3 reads CASSRYSGGTYNEQFF. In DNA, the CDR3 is TGTGCCAGCAGCCGCTATAGCGGGGGGACCTACAATGAGCAGTTCTTC.

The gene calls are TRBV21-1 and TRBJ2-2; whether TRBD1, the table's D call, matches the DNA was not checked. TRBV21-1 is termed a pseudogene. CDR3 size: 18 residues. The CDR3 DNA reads TGTGCCAGCAGCAAAGTGAAAGGAGGGGCGGAAAACACCGGGGAGCTGTTTTTT. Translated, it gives CASSKVKGGAENTGELFF.

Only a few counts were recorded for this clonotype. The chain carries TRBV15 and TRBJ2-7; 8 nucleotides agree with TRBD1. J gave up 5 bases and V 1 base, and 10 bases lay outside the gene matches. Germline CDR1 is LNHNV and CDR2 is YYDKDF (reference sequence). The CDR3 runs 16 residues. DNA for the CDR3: TGTGCCACCAGCAGAGGGGCAGGGGGCAGTTACCACGAGCAGTACTTC. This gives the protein CATSRGAGGSYHEQYF.

The CDR3 sequence: CASTDHGTSNEQFF. DNA of the CDR3: TGTGCCAGCACCGACCACGGGACTTCGAATGAGCAGTTCTTC. This rearrangement joins TRBV12-3 or TRBV12-4 to TRBJ2-1; perhaps TRBD2 as D (6 bases). CDR3 size: 14 residues. Trimming pared 7 bases from V and 7 bases from J, leaving 17 bases between.

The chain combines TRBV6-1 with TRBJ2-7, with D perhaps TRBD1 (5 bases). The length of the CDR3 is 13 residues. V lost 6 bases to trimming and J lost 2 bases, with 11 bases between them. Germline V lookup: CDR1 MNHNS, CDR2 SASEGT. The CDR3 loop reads CASSPDRPYEQYF. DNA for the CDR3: TGTGCCAGCAGCCCCGACAGACCCTACGAGCAGTACTTC.

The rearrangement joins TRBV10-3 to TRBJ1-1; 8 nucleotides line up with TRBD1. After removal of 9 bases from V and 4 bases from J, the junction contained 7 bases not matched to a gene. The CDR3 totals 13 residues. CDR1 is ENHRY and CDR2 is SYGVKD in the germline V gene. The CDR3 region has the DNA TGTGCCATACAGGGGGAGCCATCCACTGAAGCTTTCTTT. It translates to CAIQGEPSTEAFF.